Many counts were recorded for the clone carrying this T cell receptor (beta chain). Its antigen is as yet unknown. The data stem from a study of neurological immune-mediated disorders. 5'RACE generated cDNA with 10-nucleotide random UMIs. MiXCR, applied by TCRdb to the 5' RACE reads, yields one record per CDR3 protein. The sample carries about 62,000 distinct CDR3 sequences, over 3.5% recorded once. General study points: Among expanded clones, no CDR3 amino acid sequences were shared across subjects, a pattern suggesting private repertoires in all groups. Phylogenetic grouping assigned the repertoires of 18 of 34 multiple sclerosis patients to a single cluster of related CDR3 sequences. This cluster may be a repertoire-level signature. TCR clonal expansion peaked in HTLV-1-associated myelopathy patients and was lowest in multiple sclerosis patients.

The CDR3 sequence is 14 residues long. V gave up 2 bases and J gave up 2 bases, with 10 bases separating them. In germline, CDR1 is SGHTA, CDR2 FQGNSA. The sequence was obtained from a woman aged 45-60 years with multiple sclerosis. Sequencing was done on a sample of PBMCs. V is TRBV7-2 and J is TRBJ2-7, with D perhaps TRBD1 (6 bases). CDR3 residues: CASSLRQGPYEQYF. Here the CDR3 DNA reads TGTGCCAGCAGCTTACGGCAGGGGCCCTACGAGCAGTACTTC.